Listed below are T cell receptor beta chains from one sample, sequenced in a study of cytomegalovirus exposure and HLA in healthy donors. Assay: immunoSEQ multiplex PCR; the TCRdb copy retains only in-frame clones and omits some. The sample holds 130,000 or so clones, around nine tenths seen once. Input material: PBMCs. Source of these receptors: a woman between 18 and 29 years old in good health and CMV-seronegative. The CDR3 runs from the conserved cysteine through the conserved F or W. The D gene is left open where the match is weak. Clone size is shown for a subset of rows, as once, few, many or a class of expanded clone.

d_call	v_call	clone_size	j_call	cdr3_nt	cdr3_aa
TRBD1	TRBV2	-	TRBJ1-1	TGTGCCAGCAGCCGGAGACAGGGGGCGAGCACTGAAGCTTTCTTT	CASSRRQGASTEAFF
-	TRBV9	-	TRBJ1-2	TGTGCCAGCAGCGGGACTCACTATGGCTACACCTTC	CASSGTHYGYTF
TRBD2	TRBV6-1	-	TRBJ2-3	TGTGCCAGCAGTGAACGCGGGGGGCTCTACACAGATACGCAGTATTTT	CASSERGGLYTDTQYF
-	TRBV9	few	TRBJ2-7	TGTGCCAGCAGCCAGAGGGCCAGCGGAGTGGACGAGCAGTACTTC	CASSQRASGVDEQYF
-	TRBV18	-	TRBJ1-1	TGTGCCAGCTCCCCTAGGAGGGGGAACACTGAAGCTTTCTTT	CASSPRRGNTEAFF
TRBD1	TRBV11-2	-	TRBJ1-2	TGTGCCAGCAGCTTAGGGGACAGGGGGCAAATTGGCTACACCTTC	CASSLGDRGQIGYTF
TRBD2	TRBV23-1	-	TRBJ2-2	TGCGCCAGCAGTCAATATTTATCGCGGGGGACGGTCACCGGGGAGCTGTTTTTT	CASSQYLSRGTVTGELFF
TRBD1	TRBV5-4	-	TRBJ2-7	TGTGCCAGCAGCTTCCCGGGACAGGGGGCCTACGAGCAGTACTTC	CASSFPGQGAYEQYF
TRBD1	TRBV28	-	TRBJ2-6	TGTGCCAGCAGTTCCTGGACAGGGCCCTCTTCTGGGGCCAACGTCCTGACTTTC	CASSSWTGPSSGANVLTF
-	TRBV19	-	TRBJ1-2	TGTGCCAGTAGTAACACGCCCGGGGGGCAAGCTGCCGGCTACACCTTC	CASSNTPGGQAAGYTF
-	TRBV10-1	-	TRBJ2-3	TGCGCCAGCAGTCCCCTAGCGAAGGCAGATACGCAGTATTTT	CASSPLAKADTQYF
-	TRBV28	-	TRBJ2-3	TGTGCCAGCAGTTTACGGGTAGATACGCAGTATTTT	CASSLRVDTQYF
-	TRBV5-4	-	TRBJ2-7	TGTGCCAGCAGCAGGGACTCCATCTACGAGCAGTACTTC	CASSRDSIYEQYF
TRBD2	TRBV6-1	-	TRBJ2-1	TGTGCCAGCAGTGCGACTAGCGGGGGAAACAATGAGCAGTTCTTC	CASSATSGGNNEQFF
TRBD1	TRBV7-6	-	TRBJ2-2	TGTGCCAGCAGCTTAACCACAGGGGGCCTGAACACCGGGGAGCTGTTTTTT	CASSLTTGGLNTGELFF
TRBD1	TRBV27	-	TRBJ1-1	TGTGCCAGCAGTCTCGGCCGACAGGGCCAGATGGCTTTCTTT	CASSLGRQGQMAFF
-	TRBV9	-	TRBJ2-6	TGTGCCAGCGCGGAATCTGGGGCCAACGTCCTGACTTTC	CASAESGANVLTF
-	TRBV18	-	TRBJ1-4	TGTGCCAGCTCACCGGACATCAAGGAAAAACTGTTTTTT	CASSPDIKEKLFF
TRBD1	TRBV5-1	once	TRBJ2-2	TGCGCCAGCAGCTTCATGGACAGGGGGGACACCGGGGAGCTGTTTTTT	CASSFMDRGDTGELFF
-	TRBV7-9	-	TRBJ2-7	TGTGCCAGCAGCTTTGTGGCCAGCGAGCAGTACTTC	CASSFVASEQYF
TRBD2	TRBV9	-	TRBJ2-1	TGTGCCAGCAGCGTAGAGGGTTATAGCGGGGATCACAATGAGCAGTTCTTC	CASSVEGYSGDHNEQFF
TRBD2	TRBV9	-	TRBJ2-1	TGTGCCAGCAGCGCGGAGGGACTAGCGGCCAATGAGCAGTTCTTC	CASSAEGLAANEQFF
TRBD1	TRBV15	-	TRBJ1-4	TGTGCCACCAGCAGGGCCGGGACAGGGGTCGAAAAACTGTTTTTT	CATSRAGTGVEKLFF
-	TRBV28	-	TRBJ2-1	TGTGCCAGCAGCTACTATTTGGGGGGGGCTTCCTACAATGAGCAGTTCTTC	CASSYYLGGASYNEQFF
-	TRBV25-1	-	TRBJ2-1	TGTGCCAGCAGTGACAGGACAGAGAATTACAATGAGCAGTTCTTC	CASSDRTENYNEQFF
TRBD1	TRBV4-2	-	TRBJ2-1	TGTGCCAGCAGCAAATACAGGGGGCCTTACAATGAGCAGTTCTTC	CASSKYRGPYNEQFF
-	TRBV6-5	-	TRBJ1-1	TGTGCCAGCAGCAGGAACACTGAAGCTTTCTTT	CASSRNTEAFF
-	TRBV6-5	-	TRBJ2-1	TGTGCCAGCAGTTACTCGCGGGGTTCCTACAATGAGCAGTTCTTC	CASSYSRGSYNEQFF
TRBD1	TRBV2	-	TRBJ2-1	TGTGCCAGCAGGGGGGACCGGGACAGGGTTGTATCCTACAATGAGCAGTTCTTC	CASRGDRDRVVSYNEQFF
TRBD1	TRBV11-3	-	TRBJ1-1	TGTGCCAGCAGCCGGGGTGACAGGGGCCGCATGAACACTGAAGCTTTCTTT	CASSRGDRGRMNTEAFF
-	TRBV6-5	-	TRBJ1-2	TGTGCCAGCAGTTACAACCCTGTGGGAGTCTATGGCTACACCTTC	CASSYNPVGVYGYTF
TRBD1	TRBV2	-	TRBJ2-7	TGTGCCAGCCAGGGACAGGGCTACGAGCAGTACTTC	CASQGQGYEQYF
-	TRBV28	-	TRBJ2-3	TGTGCCAGCAGCGTCAGACAGTACACAGATACGCAGTATTTT	CASSVRQYTDTQYF
-	TRBV11-1	-	TRBJ2-1	TGTGCCAGCAGCTTAGTGGGCGGGGCGAGCTCCTACAATGAGCAGTTCTTC	CASSLVGGASSYNEQFF
TRBD2	TRBV5-6	-	TRBJ2-2	TGTGCCAGCAGCTGGGGACTAGGGGGCACCGGGGAGCTGTTTTTT	CASSWGLGGTGELFF
-	TRBV28	-	TRBJ2-5	TGTGCCAGCAGTCCTATCAGGGGAAGTCAAGAGACCCAGTACTTC	CASSPIRGSQETQYF
TRBD2	TRBV9	-	TRBJ2-2	TGTGCCAGCAGCGGGACTAGCTCGCCCCATGGTGGTGCCGGGGAGCTGTTTTTT	CASSGTSSPHGGAGELFF
-	TRBV5-1	-	TRBJ1-1	TGCACCAGCAAAGCATCCGCTGAAGCTTTCTTT	CTSKASAEAFF
-	TRBV6-5	-	TRBJ1-1	TGTGCCAGCAGCCCCGCGGGGCAGAACACTGAAGCTTTCTTT	CASSPAGQNTEAFF
-	TRBV7-2	once	TRBJ1-2	TGTGCCAGCAGCTTATTTGGCAGGGCGGATAGCGGTGGCTACACCTTC	CASSLFGRADSGGYTF
-	TRBV7-9	once	TRBJ1-1	TGTGCCAGCAGCCCCCTTAGCCGCGGGCTAACGGACACTGAAGCTTTCTTT	CASSPLSRGLTDTEAFF
TRBD1	TRBV9	-	TRBJ2-3	TGTGCCAGCAGCGGACAGGGGAGGACAGATACGCAGTATTTT	CASSGQGRTDTQYF
TRBD1	TRBV6-1	-	TRBJ2-7	TGTGCCAGCAGTGAATGGGACAGGGCCCCCTACGAGCAGTACTTC	CASSEWDRAPYEQYF
TRBD2	TRBV5-1	-	TRBJ2-1	TGCGCCAGCAGCCTCCAGCGGGGGGGCCTCGATGAGCAGTTCTTC	CASSLQRGGLDEQFF
-	TRBV7-2	-	TRBJ2-7	TGTGCCAGCAGCTTACCATCCTACGAGCAGTACTTC	CASSLPSYEQYF
-	TRBV30	-	TRBJ1-5	TGTGCCTGGAGTGATGGGACTCACCAGCCCCAGCATTTT	CAWSDGTHQPQHF
-	TRBV19	-	TRBJ2-5	TGTGCCAGTAGTATAAGCGGTGGGACCCAGTACTTC	CASSISGGTQYF
TRBD2	TRBV6-4	many	TRBJ2-1	TGTGCCAGCAGTGACTCAGCGGGAGGGTACAATGAGCAGTTCTTC	CASSDSAGGYNEQFF
TRBD1	TRBV11-3	-	TRBJ2-7	TGTGCCAGCAGCTTAGGCCAGGGGGTGGGCGAGCAGTACTTC	CASSLGQGVGEQYF